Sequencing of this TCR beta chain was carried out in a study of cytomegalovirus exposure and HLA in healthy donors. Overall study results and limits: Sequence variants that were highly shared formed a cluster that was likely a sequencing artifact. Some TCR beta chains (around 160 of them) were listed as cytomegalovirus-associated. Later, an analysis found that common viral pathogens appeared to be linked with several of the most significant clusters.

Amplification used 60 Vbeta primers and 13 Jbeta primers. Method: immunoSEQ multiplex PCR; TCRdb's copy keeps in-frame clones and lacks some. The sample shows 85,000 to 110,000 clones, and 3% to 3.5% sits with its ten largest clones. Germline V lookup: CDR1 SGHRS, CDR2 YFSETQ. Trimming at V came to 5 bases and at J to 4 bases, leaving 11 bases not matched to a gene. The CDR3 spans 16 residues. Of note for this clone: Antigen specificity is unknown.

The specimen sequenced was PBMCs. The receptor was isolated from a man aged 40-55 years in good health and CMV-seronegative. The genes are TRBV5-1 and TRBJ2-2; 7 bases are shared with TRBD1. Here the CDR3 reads CASSYMTGTITGELFF. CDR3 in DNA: TGCGCCAGCAGTTATATGACAGGGACGATCACCGGGGAGCTGTTTTTT.